This T cell receptor (beta chain) came from a study of technical replicates of blood from a few donors. Between the trimmed V and J ends, which lost 6 bases and 0 bases, there was a span of 9 bases. Germline V CDR1 and CDR2: SGHVS, FQNEAQ. This CDR3 region has 14 residues. Sequencing was performed with immunoSEQ multiplex PCR; in TCRdb, only in-frame clones are kept and a portion is missing. The data hold about 99,000 clones, with approximately 95% observed a single time. The chain couples TRBV7-8 to TRBJ2-1, with D uncertain. Specimen: T cells isolated from PBMCs. The receptor was isolated from a human donor in good health. In DNA form, the CDR3 reads TGTGCCAGCAGGGGCCCGGTCTCCTACAATGAGCAGTTCTTC. This gives the protein CASRGPVSYNEQFF. Together with reference TRBV7-8 and TRBJ2-1, the CDR3 gives the full variable domain: GAGVSQSPRYKVAKRGQDVALRCDPISGHVSLFWYQQALGQGPEFLTYFQNEAQLDKSGLPSDRFFAERPEGSVSTLKIQRTQQEDSAVYLCASRGPVSYNEQFFGPGTRLTVL.